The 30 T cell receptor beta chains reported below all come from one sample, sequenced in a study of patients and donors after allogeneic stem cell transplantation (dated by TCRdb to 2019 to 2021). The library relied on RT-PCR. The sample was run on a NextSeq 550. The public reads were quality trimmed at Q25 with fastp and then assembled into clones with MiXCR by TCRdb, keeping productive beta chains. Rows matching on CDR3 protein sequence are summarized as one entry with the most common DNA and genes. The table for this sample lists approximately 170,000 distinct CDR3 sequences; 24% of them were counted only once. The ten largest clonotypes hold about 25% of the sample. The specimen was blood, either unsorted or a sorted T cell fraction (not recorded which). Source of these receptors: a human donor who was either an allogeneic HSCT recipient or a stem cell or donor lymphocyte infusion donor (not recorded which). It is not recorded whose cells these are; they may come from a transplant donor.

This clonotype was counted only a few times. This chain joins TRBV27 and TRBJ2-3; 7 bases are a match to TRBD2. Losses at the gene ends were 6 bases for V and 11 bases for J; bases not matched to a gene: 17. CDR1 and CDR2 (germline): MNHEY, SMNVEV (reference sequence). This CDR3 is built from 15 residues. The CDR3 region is CASRDIAGAGEEQYF. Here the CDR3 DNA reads TGTGCCAGCAGAGACATAGCGGGCGCCGGAGAGGAGCAGTATTTT.

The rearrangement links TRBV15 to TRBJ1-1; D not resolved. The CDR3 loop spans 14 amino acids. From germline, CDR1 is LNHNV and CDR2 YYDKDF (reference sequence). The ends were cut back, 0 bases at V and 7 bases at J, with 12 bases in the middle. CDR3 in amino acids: CATSRDPQNYEAFF. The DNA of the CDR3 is TGTGCCACCAGCAGAGATCCCCAGAACTATGAAGCTTTCTTT.

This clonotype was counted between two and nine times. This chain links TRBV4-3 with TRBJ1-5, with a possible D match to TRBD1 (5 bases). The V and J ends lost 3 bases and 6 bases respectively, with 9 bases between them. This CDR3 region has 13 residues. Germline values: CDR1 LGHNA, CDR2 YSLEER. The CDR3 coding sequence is TGCGCCAGCAGCCAGGGGCAGGGTCAGCCCCAGCATTTT. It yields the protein CASSQGQGQPQHF.

The CDR3 spells CASSVGTSASYEQYF. DNA of the CDR3: TGCGCCAGCAGCGTAGGGACTAGCGCCTCCTACGAGCAGTACTTC. The V gene is TRBV5-1, the J gene TRBJ2-7, with TRBD2 identical over 10 bases. Germline V gene sequence: CDR1 SGHRS, CDR2 YFSETQ. V gave up 4 bases and J gave up 0 bases; unmatched junction bases: 4. This CDR3 is built from 15 residues.

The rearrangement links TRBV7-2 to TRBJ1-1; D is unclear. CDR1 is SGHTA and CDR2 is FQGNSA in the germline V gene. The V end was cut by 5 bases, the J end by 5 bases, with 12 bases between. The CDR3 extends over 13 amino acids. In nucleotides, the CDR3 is TGTGCCAGCAGCCCCATTGTGGGGACTGAAGCTTTCTTT. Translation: CASSPIVGTEAFF.

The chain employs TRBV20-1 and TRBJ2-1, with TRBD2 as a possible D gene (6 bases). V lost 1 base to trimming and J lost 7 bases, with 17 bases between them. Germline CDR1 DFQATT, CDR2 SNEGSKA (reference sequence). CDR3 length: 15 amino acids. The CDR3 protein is CSARAPGSRGNEQFF. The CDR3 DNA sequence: TGCAGTGCTAGAGCCCCCGGGTCCCGGGGGAATGAGCAGTTCTTC.

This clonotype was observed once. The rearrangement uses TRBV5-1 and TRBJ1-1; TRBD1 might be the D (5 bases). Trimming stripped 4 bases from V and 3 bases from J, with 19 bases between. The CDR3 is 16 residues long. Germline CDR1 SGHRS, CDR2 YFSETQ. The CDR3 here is CASSISQGPADTEAFF. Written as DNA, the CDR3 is TGCGCCAGCAGCATCTCCCAGGGACCTGCGGACACTGAAGCTTTCTTT.

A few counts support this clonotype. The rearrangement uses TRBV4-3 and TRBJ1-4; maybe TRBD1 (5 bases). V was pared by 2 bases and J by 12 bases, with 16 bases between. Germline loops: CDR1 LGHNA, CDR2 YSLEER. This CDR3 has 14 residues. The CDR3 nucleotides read TGCGCCAGCAGCCAACGGGCTCCCGCCAGGGAACTGTTTTTT. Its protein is CASSQRAPARELFF.

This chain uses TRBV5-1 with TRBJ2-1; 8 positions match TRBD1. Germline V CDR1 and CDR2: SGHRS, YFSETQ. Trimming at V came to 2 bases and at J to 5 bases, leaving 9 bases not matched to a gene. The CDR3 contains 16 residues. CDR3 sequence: CASSFRLDRDNNEQFF. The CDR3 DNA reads TGCGCCAGCAGCTTTCGACTGGACAGGGACAACAATGAGCAGTTCTTC. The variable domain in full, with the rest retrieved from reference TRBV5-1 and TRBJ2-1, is KAGVTQTPRYLIKTRGQQVTLSCSPISGHRSVSWYQQTPGQGLQFLFEYFSETQRNKGNFPGRFSGRQFSNSRSEMNVSTLELGDSALYLCASSFRLDRDNNEQFFGPGTRLTVL.

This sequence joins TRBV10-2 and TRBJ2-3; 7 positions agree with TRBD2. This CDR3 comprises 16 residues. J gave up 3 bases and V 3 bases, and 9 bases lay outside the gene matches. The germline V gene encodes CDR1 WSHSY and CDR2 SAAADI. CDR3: CASSDFLPGLTDTQYF. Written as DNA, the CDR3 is TGCGCCAGCAGTGACTTCCTTCCGGGACTAACAGATACGCAGTATTTT.

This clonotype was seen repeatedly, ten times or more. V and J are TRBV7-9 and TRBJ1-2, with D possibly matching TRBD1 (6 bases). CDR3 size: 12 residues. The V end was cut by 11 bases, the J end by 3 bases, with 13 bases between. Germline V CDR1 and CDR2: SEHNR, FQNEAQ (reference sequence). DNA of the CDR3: TGTGCCGTAGAGGGGACATACTATGGCTACACCTTC. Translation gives CAVEGTYYGYTF.

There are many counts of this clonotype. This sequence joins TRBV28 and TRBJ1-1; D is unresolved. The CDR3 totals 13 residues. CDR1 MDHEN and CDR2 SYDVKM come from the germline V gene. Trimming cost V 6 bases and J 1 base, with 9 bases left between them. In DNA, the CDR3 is TGTGCCAGCAGCCGTCGGGCGAACACTGAAGCTTTCTTT. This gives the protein CASSRRANTEAFF.

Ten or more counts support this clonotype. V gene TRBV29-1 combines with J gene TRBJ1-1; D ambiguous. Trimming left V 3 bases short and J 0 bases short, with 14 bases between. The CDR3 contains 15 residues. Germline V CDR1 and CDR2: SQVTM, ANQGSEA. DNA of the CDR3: TGCAGCGTTGACATAGAACAAACCATGAACACTGAAGCTTTCTTT. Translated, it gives CSVDIEQTMNTEAFF.

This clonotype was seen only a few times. This chain's CDR3 is CASSPPSGQGGQPQHF. CDR3 bases: TGTGCCAGCAGCCCACCCAGCGGACAGGGAGGGCAGCCCCAGCATTTT. The chain is built from TRBV11-2 and TRBJ1-5; 8 nucleotides line up with TRBD1. CDR1 SGHAT and CDR2 FQNNGV come from the germline V gene. CDR3 length: 16 residues. V shed 5 bases and J 7 bases; nucleotides not matched to a gene: 13.

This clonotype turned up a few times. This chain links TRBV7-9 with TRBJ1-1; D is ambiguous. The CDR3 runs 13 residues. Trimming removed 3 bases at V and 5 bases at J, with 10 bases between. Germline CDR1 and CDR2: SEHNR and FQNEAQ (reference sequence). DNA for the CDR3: TGTGCCAGCAGCTTCGGGGATAGGACTGAAGCTTTCTTT. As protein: CASSFGDRTEAFF.

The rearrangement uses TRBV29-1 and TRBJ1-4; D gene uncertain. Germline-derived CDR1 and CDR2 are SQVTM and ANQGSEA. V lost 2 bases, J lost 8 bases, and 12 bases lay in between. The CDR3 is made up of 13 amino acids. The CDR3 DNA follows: TGCAGCGTTGAAATCCAGACTGAAGAAAAACTGTTTTTT. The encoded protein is CSVEIQTEEKLFF.

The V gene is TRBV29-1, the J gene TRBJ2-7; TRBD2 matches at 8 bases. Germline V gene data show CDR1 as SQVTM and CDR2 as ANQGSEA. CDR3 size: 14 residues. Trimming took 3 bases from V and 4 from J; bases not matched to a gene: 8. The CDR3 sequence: CSVDGLAGSYEQYF. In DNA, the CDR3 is TGCAGCGTTGATGGCCTAGCGGGCTCGTACGAGCAGTACTTC.

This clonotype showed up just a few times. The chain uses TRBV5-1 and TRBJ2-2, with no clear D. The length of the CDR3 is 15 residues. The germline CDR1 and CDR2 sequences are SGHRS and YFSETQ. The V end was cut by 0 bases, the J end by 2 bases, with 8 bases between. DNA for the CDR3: TGCGCCAGCAGCTTGGCGGCAGATAACACCGGGGAGCTGTTTTTT. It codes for CASSLAADNTGELFF.

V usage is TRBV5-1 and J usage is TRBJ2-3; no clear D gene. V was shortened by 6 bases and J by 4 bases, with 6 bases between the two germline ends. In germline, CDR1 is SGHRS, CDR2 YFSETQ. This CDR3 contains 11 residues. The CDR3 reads CASMGSDTQYF. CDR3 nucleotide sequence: TGCGCCAGCATGGGGTCAGATACGCAGTATTTT.

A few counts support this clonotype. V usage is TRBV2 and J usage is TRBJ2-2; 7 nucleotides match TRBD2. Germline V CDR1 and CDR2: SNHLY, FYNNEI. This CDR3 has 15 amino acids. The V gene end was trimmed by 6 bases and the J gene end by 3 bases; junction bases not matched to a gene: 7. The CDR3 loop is CASRPGGTYTGELFF. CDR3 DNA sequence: TGTGCCAGCAGGCCCGGGGGGACCTACACCGGGGAGCTGTTTTTT. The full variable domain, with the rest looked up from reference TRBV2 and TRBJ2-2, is EPEVTQTPSHQVTQMGQEVILRCVPISNHLYFYWYRQILGQKVEFLVSFYNNEISEKSEIFDDQFSVERPDGSNFTLKIRSTKLEDSAMYFCASRPGGTYTGELFFGEGSRLTVL.

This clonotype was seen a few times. CDR3: CASSLGRAPTNEKLFF. DNA of the CDR3: TGTGCCAGCAGCTTAGGACGGGCCCCAACTAATGAAAAACTGTTTTTT. The V call is TRBV7-9, the J call TRBJ1-4; D gene uncertain. CDR3 length: 16 residues. Germline V gene data show CDR1 as SEHNR and CDR2 as FQNEAQ (reference sequence). V was clipped by 1 base and J by 0 bases, with 9 bases between them. Supplemented by reference TRBV7-9 and TRBJ1-4, the full variable domain reads DTGVSQNPRHKITKRGQNVTFRCDPISEHNRLYWYRQTLGQGPEFLTYFQNEAQLEKSRLLSDRFSAERPKGSFSTLEIQRTEQGDSAMYLCASSLGRAPTNEKLFFGSGTQLSVL.

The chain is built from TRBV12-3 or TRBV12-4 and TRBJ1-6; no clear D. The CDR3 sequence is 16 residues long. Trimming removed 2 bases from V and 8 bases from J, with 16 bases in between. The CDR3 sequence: CASSLTLPGTDSPLHF. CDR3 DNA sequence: TGTGCCAGCAGTTTAACCTTGCCGGGAACCGATTCACCCCTCCACTTT.

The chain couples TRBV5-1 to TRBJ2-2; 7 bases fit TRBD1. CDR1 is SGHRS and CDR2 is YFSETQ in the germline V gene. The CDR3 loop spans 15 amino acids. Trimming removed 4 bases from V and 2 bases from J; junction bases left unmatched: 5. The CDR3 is CASSRTGSNTGELFF. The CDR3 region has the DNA TGCGCCAGCAGCCGGACAGGTTCAAACACCGGGGAGCTGTTTTTT.

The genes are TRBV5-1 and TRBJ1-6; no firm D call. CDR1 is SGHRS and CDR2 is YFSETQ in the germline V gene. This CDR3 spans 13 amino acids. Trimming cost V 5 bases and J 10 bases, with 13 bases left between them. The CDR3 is CASSTGLDSPLHF. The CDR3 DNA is TGCGCCAGCAGTACCGGGCTGGACTCACCCCTCCACTTT.

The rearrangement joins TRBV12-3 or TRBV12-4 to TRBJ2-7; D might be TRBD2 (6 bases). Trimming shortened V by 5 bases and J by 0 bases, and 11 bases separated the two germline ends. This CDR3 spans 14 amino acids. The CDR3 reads CASSPRDFSYEQYF. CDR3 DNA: TGTGCCAGCAGTCCCCGGGACTTCTCCTACGAGCAGTACTTC.

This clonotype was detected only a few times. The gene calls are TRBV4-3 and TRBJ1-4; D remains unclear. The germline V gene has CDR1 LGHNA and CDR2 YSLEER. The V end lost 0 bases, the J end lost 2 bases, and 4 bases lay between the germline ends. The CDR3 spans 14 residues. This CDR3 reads CASSQEVTNEKLFF. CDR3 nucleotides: TGCGCCAGCAGCCAAGAAGTGACTAATGAAAAACTGTTTTTT.

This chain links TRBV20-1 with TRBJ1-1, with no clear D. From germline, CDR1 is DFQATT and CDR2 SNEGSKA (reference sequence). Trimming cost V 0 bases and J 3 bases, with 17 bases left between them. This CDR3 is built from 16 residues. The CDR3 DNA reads TGCAGTGCTAGAGAACCGGACCCCACGGGGTACACTGAAGCTTTCTTT. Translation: CSAREPDPTGYTEAFF.

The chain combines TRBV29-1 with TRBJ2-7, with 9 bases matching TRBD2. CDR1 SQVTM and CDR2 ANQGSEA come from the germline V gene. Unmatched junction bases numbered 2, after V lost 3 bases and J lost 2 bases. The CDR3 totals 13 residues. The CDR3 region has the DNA TGCAGCGTTGACGGCGGGGGGGCCTACGAGCAGTACTTC. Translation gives CSVDGGGAYEQYF.

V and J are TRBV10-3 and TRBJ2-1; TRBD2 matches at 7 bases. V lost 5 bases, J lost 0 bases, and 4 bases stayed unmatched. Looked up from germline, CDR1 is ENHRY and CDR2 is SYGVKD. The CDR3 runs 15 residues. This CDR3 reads CAISLSGSSYNEQFF. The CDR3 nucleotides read TGTGCCATCAGTCTTAGCGGGTCCTCCTACAATGAGCAGTTCTTC.

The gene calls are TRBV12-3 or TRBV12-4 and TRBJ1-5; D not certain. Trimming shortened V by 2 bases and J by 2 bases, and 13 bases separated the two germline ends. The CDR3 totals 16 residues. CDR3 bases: TGTGCCAGCAGTTTACTGAACCTTAGGGGCAATCAGCCCCAGCATTTT. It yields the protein CASSLLNLRGNQPQHF.